This TCR beta chain was sequenced for a study of cytomegalovirus exposure and HLA in healthy donors. As for this clone: Its cognate antigen is unknown.

The PCR used 60 Vbeta and 13 Jbeta primers. Some clones are missing from TCRdb's copy, which holds only in-frame ones; the method was immunoSEQ multiplex PCR. Among about 190,000 clones, about 83% were seen once, and the ten largest hold around 6.1%. Study-level findings and limits: No immune exposure information besides CMV serostatus was available.

This CDR3 has 14 residues. Trimming removed 6 bases from V and 5 bases from J, with 16 bases in between. Germline CDR1 is SNHLY and CDR2 is FYNNEI. The receptor comes from a young woman in good health and CMV-seropositive. The chain uses TRBV2 and TRBJ2-5; D is possibly TRBD1 (5 bases). The sequencing sample was made of PBMCs. CDR3 in amino acids: CASSATDPPETQYF. In nucleotides, the CDR3 is TGTGCCAGCAGCGCGACAGACCCACCGGAGACCCAGTACTTC.